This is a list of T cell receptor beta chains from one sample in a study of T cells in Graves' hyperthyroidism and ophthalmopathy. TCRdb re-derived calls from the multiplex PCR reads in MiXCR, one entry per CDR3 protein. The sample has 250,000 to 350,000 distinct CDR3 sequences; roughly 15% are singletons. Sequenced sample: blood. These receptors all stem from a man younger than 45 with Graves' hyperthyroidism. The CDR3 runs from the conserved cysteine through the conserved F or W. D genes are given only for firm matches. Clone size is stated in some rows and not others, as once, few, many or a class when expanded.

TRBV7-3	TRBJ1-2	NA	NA	TGTGCCAGCAGCTTACGCAGGACCGGGAGCTACACCTTC	CASSLRRTGSYTF
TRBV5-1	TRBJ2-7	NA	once	TGCGCCAGCAGCGGACTCGCCGACAGTACCTACGAGCAGTACTTC	CASSGLADSTYEQYF
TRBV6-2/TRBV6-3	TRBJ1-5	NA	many	TGTGCCAGCAGTCCGAGTGGGGATAGCAATCAGCCCCAGCATTTT	CASSPSGDSNQPQHF
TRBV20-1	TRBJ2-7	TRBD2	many	TGCAGTGCGAGCGGGAGCTACGAGCAGTACTTC	CSASGSYEQYF
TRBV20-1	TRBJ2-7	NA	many	TGCAGTGCTAGAGATGTCTTGGGGGCCTCCTACGAGCAGTACTTC	CSARDVLGASYEQYF
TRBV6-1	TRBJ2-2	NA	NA	TGTGCCAACAGTACCCGCCGGACCGGGGAGCTGTTTTTT	CANSTRRTGELFF
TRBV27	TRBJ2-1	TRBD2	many	TGTGCCAGCAGCCGTGGACTAGCGGGATTCTACAATGAGCAGTTCTTC	CASSRGLAGFYNEQFF
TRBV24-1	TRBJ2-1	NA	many	TGTGCCACCAGTGACAACGGCCAAGGGCAGTTCTTC	CATSDNGQGQFF
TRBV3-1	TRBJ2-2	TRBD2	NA	TGTGCCAGCAAGACTAGCGGGAGCACCGGGGAGCTGTTTTTT	CASKTSGSTGELFF
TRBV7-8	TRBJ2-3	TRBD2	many	TGTGCCAGCAGCGTCACGTCTAGGACTAGCGGGGGCACAGATACGCAGTATTTT	CASSVTSRTSGGTDTQYF
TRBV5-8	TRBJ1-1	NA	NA	TGTGCCAGCAGCTACGGGGCCCACGGAGCTTTCTTT	CASSYGAHGAFF
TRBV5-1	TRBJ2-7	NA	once	TGCGCCAGCAGCTTGGGACAACAACTTACTTACGAGCCGTACTTC	CASSLGQQLTYEPYF
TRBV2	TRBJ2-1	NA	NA	TGCGCCAGCAGATCGGGGACGGCGGGTGAGCAGTTCTTC	CASRSGTAGEQFF
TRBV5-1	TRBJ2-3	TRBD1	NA	TGCGCCAGCAGCCCCCGGACAGGGGCGCGCACAGATACGCAGTATTTT	CASSPRTGARTDTQYF
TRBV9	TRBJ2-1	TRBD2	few	TGTGCCAGCAGCGTAGGGGCTAGCGGGAGCTCCTACAATGAGCAGTTCTTC	CASSVGASGSSYNEQFF
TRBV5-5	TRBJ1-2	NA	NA	TGTGCCAGCAGGCCTAGATCGGCTAACTATGGCTACACCTTC	CASRPRSANYGYTF